The 19 T cell receptor beta chains reported below all come from one sample, sequenced in a study of control samples from healthy donors and cancer patients. Only in-frame clones appear in the TCRdb table, and some are missing; sequencing was by immunoSEQ multiplex PCR. The sample shows around 180,000 clones, around 88% of them seen only once. The sample was blood. All receptors derive from a woman aged 25 to 39 in good health.

The CDR3 coding sequence is TGTGCCAGCAGTGAACAGAGGCCCACAGATACGCAGTATTTT. Translation: CASSEQRPTDTQYF. This chain links TRBV6-1 with TRBJ2-3; D unclear. The V gene's germline CDR1 is MNHNS and CDR2 SASEGT. The V end was cut by 2 bases, the J end by 2 bases, with 8 bases between. The CDR3 runs to 14 residues.

This clone was counted a single time. V is TRBV10-1 and J is TRBJ2-3, with TRBD2 identical over 8 bases. With 3 bases clipped from V and 11 bases from J, the junction kept 16 bases outside the gene matches. This CDR3 comprises 16 residues. CDR1 WNHNN and CDR2 SYGVQD come from the germline V gene (reference sequence). The DNA for the CDR3 is TGCGCCAGCAGTGAAGGTGGTAGCGGGGCCACTGTCGGGCAGTATTTT. Its translation: CASSEGGSGATVGQYF.

The CDR3 coding sequence is TGTGCCAGCAGCTTGGGGACTAGCAAGAACAATGAGCAGTTCTTC. Its protein is CASSLGTSKNNEQFF. The rearrangement uses TRBV5-6 and TRBJ2-1; 8 bases are a match to TRBD2. The germline V gene has CDR1 SGHDT and CDR2 YYEEEE. The CDR3 extends over 15 amino acids. With V trimmed by 0 bases and J by 5 bases, 4 bases remained unmatched.

This chain connects TRBV4-1 to TRBJ2-3; TRBD2 matches at 8 bases. CDR3 length: 19 amino acids. Germline CDR1 MGHRA, CDR2 YSYEKL. Unmatched junction bases numbered 16, after V lost 0 bases and J lost 5 bases. The CDR3 loop reads CASSQELAGGREARDTQYF. The CDR3 coding sequence is TGCGCCAGCAGCCAAGAATTGGCGGGAGGTCGTGAGGCGCGAGATACGCAGTATTTT.

The chain employs TRBV27 and TRBJ1-2, with D perhaps TRBD1 (6 bases). In germline, CDR1 is MNHEY, CDR2 SMNVEV (reference sequence). The ends were cut back, 2 bases at V and 0 bases at J, with 16 bases in the middle. There are 17 residues in the CDR3. The CDR3 loop reads CASSLRAGARSNYGYTF. CDR3 DNA sequence: TGTGCCAGCAGTTTACGGGCAGGGGCTCGTTCTAACTATGGCTACACCTTC.

This clone was counted a single time. The chain recombines TRBV11-3 with TRBJ2-2; no clear D gene. The germline V gene has CDR1 SGHNT and CDR2 YENEEA. V lost 1 base and J lost 5, with 8 bases in between. This CDR3 is 14 amino acids long. CDR3 DNA: TGTGCCAGCAGCTTAGTAGGATCGACCGGGGAGCTGTTTTTT. Its protein is CASSLVGSTGELFF.

The chain combines TRBV6-5 with TRBJ2-5, with D hard to call. Between the trimmed V and J ends, which lost 0 bases and 1 base, there was a span of 9 bases. CDR3 size: 15 residues. Germline V gene sequence: CDR1 MNHEY, CDR2 SVGAGI. CDR3 protein: CASSYSANRQETQYF. For the CDR3, the DNA is TGTGCCAGCAGTTACTCCGCCAACCGCCAAGAGACCCAGTACTTC.

This clone was observed a few times. The V gene is TRBV23-1, the J gene TRBJ2-7; the D gene could be TRBD1 or TRBD2 (5 bases each). TRBV23-1 is marked as an open reading frame, function uncertain. This CDR3 has 17 amino acids. The ends were cut back, 3 bases at V and 9 bases at J, with 27 bases in the middle. The CDR3 bases are TGCGCCAGCAGTCAGCCCCTGTCACGAGCAGGGAGATTAGGGCAGTACGTC. This codes for CASSQPLSRAGRLGQYV.

The chain employs TRBV18 and TRBJ2-5; maybe TRBD2 (7 bases). The CDR3 contains 16 residues. Trimming shortened V by 2 bases and J by 5 bases, and 18 bases separated the two germline ends. Germline CDR1 and CDR2: KGHSH and LQKENI. The DNA of the CDR3 is TGTGCCAGCTCACCATCCTCCGGGGGGCTAGGTGAGACCCAGTACTTC. This translates into CASSPSSGGLGETQYF.

DNA for the CDR3: TGTGCCAGTAAGGTTGGAGTTGGGGTCACCGGGGAGCTGTTTTTT. It translates to CASKVGVGVTGELFF. The chain joins TRBV19 to TRBJ2-2; the D is unclear. The CDR3 has 15 residues. Germline V gene sequence: CDR1 LNHDA, CDR2 SQIVND (reference sequence). The V and J ends lost 7 bases and 4 bases respectively, with 16 bases between them.

This chain connects TRBV5-1 to TRBJ2-3; 9 positions match TRBD1. CDR1 and CDR2 (germline): SGHRS, YFSETQ. The junction had 9 bases not matched to a gene; V was cut back by 4 bases and J by 6 bases. This CDR3 is 15 amino acids long. The CDR3 region is CASSGRDRARDTQYF. In nucleotides, the CDR3 is TGCGCCAGCAGCGGCCGGGACAGGGCGCGGGATACGCAGTATTTT.

Regarding this clone: The sample has other DNA sequences that encode this CDR3 too. The V gene is TRBV7-9, the J gene TRBJ2-1; D unresolved. CDR3 length: 11 amino acids. The V gene lost 1 base and the J gene lost 9 bases, with 4 bases spanning the gap. The germline CDR1 and CDR2 sequences are SEHNR and FQNEAQ (reference sequence). The CDR3 sequence is CASSLEPEQFF. In nucleotides, the CDR3 is TGTGCCAGCAGCTTAGAGCCTGAGCAGTTCTTC. Full variable domain (missing parts from reference TRBV7-9 and TRBJ2-1): DTGVSQNPRHKITKRGQNVTFRCDPISEHNRLYWYRQTLGQGPEFLTYFQNEAQLEKSRLLSDRFSAERPKGSFSTLEIQRTEQGDSAMYLCASSLEPEQFFGPGTRLTVL.

The table lists this clone with a count of one. Other DNA sequences from this sample encode an identical CDR3 as well. J is TRBJ2-2 and V is TRBV30; TRBD2 might be the D (5 bases). This CDR3 is built from 12 residues. V lost 4 bases to trimming and J lost 5 bases, with 8 bases between them. The germline V gene encodes CDR1 GTSNPN and CDR2 SVGIG (reference sequence). CDR3: CAWTRGTGELFF. The CDR3 nucleotides read TGTGCCTGGACTCGGGGAACCGGGGAGCTGTTTTTT.

The V gene is TRBV7-8, the J gene TRBJ2-3, with 8 bases matching TRBD2. V was clipped by 7 bases and J by 1 base; unmatched bases: 4. The CDR3 totals 14 residues. Germline lookup yields CDR1 SGHVS and CDR2 FQNEAQ. CDR3 nucleotide sequence: TGTGCCAGCAAGGACGGGGGGGGCACAGATACGCAGTATTTT. Amino acid sequence: CASKDGGGTDTQYF.

This chain uses TRBV4-2 with TRBJ2-6; D is possibly TRBD1 or TRBD2 (5 bases each). The CDR3 covers 17 residues. V was clipped by 3 bases and J by 0 bases, with 12 bases between them. In germline, CDR1 is LGHNA, CDR2 YNFKEQ. CDR3 in amino acids: CASSHGTGNSGANVLTF. The CDR3 coding sequence is TGTGCCAGCAGCCATGGGACGGGGAACTCTGGGGCCAACGTCCTGACTTTC.

The gene calls are TRBV27 and TRBJ1-1; D is undetermined. In germline, CDR1 is MNHEY, CDR2 SMNVEV (reference sequence). Deletions cut 5 bases from V and 7 bases from J, with 14 bases between. The CDR3 extends over 13 amino acids. The CDR3 reads CASSPLDHREAFF. Written as DNA, the CDR3 is TGTGCCAGCAGTCCCCTCGACCACCGTGAAGCTTTCTTT.

The J gene is TRBJ1-2, the V gene TRBV7-6; 8 bases fit TRBD1. The length of the CDR3 is 15 residues. The germline V gene encodes CDR1 SGHVS and CDR2 FNYEAQ. The V and J ends lost 5 bases and 5 bases, in that order; junction bases with no gene match: 10. The CDR3 loop is CASSTPGQDTYGYTF. DNA of the CDR3: TGTGCCAGCAGCACGCCGGGACAGGACACATATGGCTACACCTTC.

V gene TRBV19 combines with J gene TRBJ2-3; D not resolved. Trimming cost V 0 bases and J 1 base, with 8 bases left between them. CDR1 and CDR2 (germline): LNHDA, SQIVND (reference sequence). The CDR3 has 15 residues. CDR3 bases: TGTGCCAGTAGTATAGATCTAGGCGGCACAGATACGCAGTATTTT. It codes for CASSIDLGGTDTQYF.

This chain links TRBV6-5 with TRBJ1-1, with 7 bases identical to TRBD1. V lost 0 bases to trimming and J lost 11 bases; unmatched junction nucleotides: 12. This CDR3 has 15 residues. Germline V gene lookup returns CDR1 MNHEY and CDR2 SVGAGI. For the CDR3, the DNA is TGTGCCAGCAGTTACTCGATAGGGGGTACAGGGGCGGCTTTCTTT. Protein: CASSYSIGGTGAAFF.